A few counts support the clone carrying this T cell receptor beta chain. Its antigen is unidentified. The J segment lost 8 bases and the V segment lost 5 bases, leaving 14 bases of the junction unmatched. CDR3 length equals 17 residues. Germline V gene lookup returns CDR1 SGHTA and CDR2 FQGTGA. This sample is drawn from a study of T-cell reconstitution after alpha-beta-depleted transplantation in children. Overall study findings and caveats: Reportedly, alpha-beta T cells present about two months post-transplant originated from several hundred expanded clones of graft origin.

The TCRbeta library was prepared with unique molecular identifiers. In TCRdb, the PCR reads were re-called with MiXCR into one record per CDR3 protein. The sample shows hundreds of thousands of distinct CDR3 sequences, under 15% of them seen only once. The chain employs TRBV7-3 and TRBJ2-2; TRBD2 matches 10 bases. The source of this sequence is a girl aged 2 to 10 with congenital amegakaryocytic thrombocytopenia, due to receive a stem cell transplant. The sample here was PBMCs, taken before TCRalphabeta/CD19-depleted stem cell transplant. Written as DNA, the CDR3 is TGTGCCAGCAGCCCTAGCGGGCTAGCGGGAGTTCCTGGGGAGCTGTTTTTT. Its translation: CASSPSGLAGVPGELFF.